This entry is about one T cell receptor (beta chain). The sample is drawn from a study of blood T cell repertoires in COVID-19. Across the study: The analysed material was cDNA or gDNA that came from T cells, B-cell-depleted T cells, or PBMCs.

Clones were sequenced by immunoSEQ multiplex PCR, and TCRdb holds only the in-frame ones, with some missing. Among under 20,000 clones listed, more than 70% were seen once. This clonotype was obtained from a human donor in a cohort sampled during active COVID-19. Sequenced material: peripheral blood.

CDR3 sequence (DNA): TGTGCCAGCTCACCACCCCAGGCCTCCTACGAGCAGTACTTC. Its protein is CASSPPQASYEQYF. The chain carries TRBV18 and TRBJ2-7; D is unresolved. The V gene's germline CDR1 is KGHSH and CDR2 LQKENI. CDR3 length: 14 amino acids. With 0 bases removed from V and 0 bases from J, the gap between germline ends came to 6 bases.